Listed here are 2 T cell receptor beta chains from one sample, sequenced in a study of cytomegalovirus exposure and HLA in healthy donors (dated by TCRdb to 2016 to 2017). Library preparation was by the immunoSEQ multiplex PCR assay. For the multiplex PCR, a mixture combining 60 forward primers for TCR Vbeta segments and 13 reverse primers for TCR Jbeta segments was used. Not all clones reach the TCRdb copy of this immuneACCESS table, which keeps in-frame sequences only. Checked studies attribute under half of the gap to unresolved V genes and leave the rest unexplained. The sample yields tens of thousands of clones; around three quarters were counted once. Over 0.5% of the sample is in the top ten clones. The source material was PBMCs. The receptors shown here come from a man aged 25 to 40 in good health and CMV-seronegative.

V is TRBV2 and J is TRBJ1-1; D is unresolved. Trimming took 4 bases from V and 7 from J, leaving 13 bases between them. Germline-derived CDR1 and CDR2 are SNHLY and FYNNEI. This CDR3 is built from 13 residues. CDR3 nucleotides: TGTGCCAGCAGTGCCATGGGCGGAGGTGAAGCTTTCTTT. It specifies CASSAMGGGEAFF.

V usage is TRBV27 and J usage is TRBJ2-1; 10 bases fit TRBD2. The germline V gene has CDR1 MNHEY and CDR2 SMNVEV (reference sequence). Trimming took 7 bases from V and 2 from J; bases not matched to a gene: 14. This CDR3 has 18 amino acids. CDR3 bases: TGTGCCAGCAAGTACGGACAGGGAGGACTAGCGGCCTACAATGAGCAGTTCTTC. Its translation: CASKYGQGGLAAYNEQFF.